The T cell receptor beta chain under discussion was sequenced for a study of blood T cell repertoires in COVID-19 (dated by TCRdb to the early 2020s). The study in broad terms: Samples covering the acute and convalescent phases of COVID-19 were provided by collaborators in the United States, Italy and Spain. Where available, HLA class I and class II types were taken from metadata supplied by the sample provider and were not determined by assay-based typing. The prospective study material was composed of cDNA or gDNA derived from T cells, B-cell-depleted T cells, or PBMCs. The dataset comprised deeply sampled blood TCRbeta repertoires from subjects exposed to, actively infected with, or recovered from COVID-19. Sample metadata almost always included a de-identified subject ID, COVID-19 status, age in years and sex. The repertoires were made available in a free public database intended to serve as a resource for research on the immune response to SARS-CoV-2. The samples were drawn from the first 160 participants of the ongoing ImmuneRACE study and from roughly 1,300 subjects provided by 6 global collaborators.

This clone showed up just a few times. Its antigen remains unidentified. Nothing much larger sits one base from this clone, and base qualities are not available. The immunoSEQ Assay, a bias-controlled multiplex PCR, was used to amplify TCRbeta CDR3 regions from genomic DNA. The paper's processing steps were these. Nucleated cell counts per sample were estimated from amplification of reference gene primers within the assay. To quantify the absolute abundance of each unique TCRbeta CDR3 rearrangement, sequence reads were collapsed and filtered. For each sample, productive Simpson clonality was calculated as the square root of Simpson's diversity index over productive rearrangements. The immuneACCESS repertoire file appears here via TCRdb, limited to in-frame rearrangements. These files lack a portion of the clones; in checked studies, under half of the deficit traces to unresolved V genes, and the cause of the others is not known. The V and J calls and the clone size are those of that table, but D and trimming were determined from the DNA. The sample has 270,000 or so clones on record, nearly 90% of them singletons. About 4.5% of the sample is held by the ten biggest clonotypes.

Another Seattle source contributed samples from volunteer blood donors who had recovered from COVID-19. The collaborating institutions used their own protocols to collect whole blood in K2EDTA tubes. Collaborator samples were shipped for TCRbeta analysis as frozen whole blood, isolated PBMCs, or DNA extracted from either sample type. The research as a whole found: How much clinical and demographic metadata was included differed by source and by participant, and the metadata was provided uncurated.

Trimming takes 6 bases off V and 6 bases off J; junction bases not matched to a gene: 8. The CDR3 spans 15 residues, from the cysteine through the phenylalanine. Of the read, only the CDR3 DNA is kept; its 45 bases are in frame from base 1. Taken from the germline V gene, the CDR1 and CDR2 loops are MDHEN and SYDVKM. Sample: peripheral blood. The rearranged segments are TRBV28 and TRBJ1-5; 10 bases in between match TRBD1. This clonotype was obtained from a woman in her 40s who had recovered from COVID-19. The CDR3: CASSPGQGMAQPQHF. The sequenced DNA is TGTGCCAGCAGCCCGGGACAGGGGATGGCTCAGCCCCAGCATTTT.